A single sample is the source of the 29 T cell receptor beta chains below, sequenced in a study of cytotoxic CD8 clonotypes in ibrutinib-treated CLL. Profiled with immunoSEQ multiplex PCR; TCRdb holds only in-frame clones, not every one. The repertoire has some 47,000 clones, 57% of them found once; the top ten carry about 29%. Source: PBMCs, taken after 24 months of ibrutinib treatment. These receptors came from a human donor with chronic lymphocytic leukemia.

The V and J genes are TRBV19 and TRBJ2-7, with 8 bases matching TRBD2. The CDR3 extends over 14 amino acids. The ends lost 4 bases at V and 2 bases at J; junction bases unmatched: 4. Germline V gives CDR1 LNHDA, CDR2 SQIVND (reference sequence). CDR3 protein: CASSTVAGTYEQYF. CDR3 nucleotide sequence: TGTGCCAGTAGTACGGTAGCGGGGACCTACGAGCAGTACTTC.

The V gene is TRBV5-4, the J gene TRBJ2-6, with D perhaps assigned TRBD1 or TRBD2 (5 bases each). The V end was cut by 6 bases, the J end by 2 bases, with 15 bases between. Germline V gene lookup returns CDR1 SGHNT and CDR2 YYREEE (reference sequence). The CDR3 loop spans 16 amino acids. The CDR3 loop is CASTMGEFAGANVLTF. CDR3 in DNA: TGTGCCAGCACTATGGGGGAGTTTGCTGGGGCCAACGTCCTGACTTTC.

The chain links TRBV13 to TRBJ2-2; the D gene is possibly TRBD2 (6 bases). Germline V CDR1 and CDR2: PRHDT, FYEKMQ (reference sequence). The V end lost 4 bases, the J end lost 3 bases, and 9 bases lay between the germline ends. This CDR3 has 14 amino acids. For the CDR3, the DNA is TGTGCCAGCAGCTCGGGGGACTACACCGGGGAGCTGTTTTTT. It encodes CASSSGDYTGELFF.

V is TRBV12-5 and J is TRBJ2-3, with 8 bases identical to TRBD1. Per germline, CDR1 LGHNT and CDR2 FRNRAP. The junction had 4 bases not matched to a gene; V was cut back by 4 bases and J by 1 base. The CDR3 is 15 amino acids. The CDR3 nucleotides read TGTGCTAGTGGTTCCGGACAGGGCCGCACAGATACGCAGTATTTT. Encoded protein: CASGSGQGRTDTQYF. Drawing the rest from reference TRBV12-5 and TRBJ2-3, the complete variable domain is DARVTQTPRHKVTEMGQEVTMRCQPILGHNTVFWYRQTMMQGLELLAYFRNRAPLDDSGMPKDRFSAEMPDATLATLKIQPSEPRDSAVYFCASGSGQGRTDTQYFGPGTRLTVL.

This chain links TRBV6-6 with TRBJ2-7; D ambiguous. The germline CDR1 and CDR2 sequences are MNHNY and SVGAGI (reference sequence). V lost 7 bases to trimming and J lost 3 bases, with 10 bases between them. This CDR3 spans 12 amino acids. The CDR3 DNA sequence: TGTGCCAGCACCACTTTTGGCTACGAGCAGTACTTC. This translates into CASTTFGYEQYF.

The rearrangement uses TRBV10-3 and TRBJ1-6, with 7 bases fitting TRBD1. The junction had 10 bases not matched to a gene; V was cut back by 4 bases and J by 10 bases. The CDR3 loop spans 15 amino acids. CDR1 is ENHRY and CDR2 is SYGVKD in the germline V gene. The CDR3 loop reads CAISASGTAQSPLHF. CDR3 DNA sequence: TGTGCCATCAGTGCATCCGGGACAGCTCAATCACCCCTCCACTTT.

V usage is TRBV6-1 and J usage is TRBJ1-1; D is uncertain. From germline, CDR1 is MNHNS and CDR2 SASEGT. CDR3 length: 15 amino acids. Trimming pared 4 bases from V and 0 bases from J, leaving 12 bases between. The CDR3 region is CASSVAGIMNTEAFF. Here the CDR3 DNA reads TGTGCCAGCAGTGTCGCCGGGATTATGAACACTGAAGCTTTCTTT.

This clone has ten or more counts. The chain uses TRBV10-3 and TRBJ1-5; D may be TRBD1 (5 bases). Germline CDR1 reads ENHRY; CDR2 reads SYGVKD. The CDR3 loop spans 14 amino acids. V lost 1 base and J 7 bases, leaving 11 bases between the germline ends. The CDR3 nucleotides are TGTGCCATCAGTGAGTGGGGCCGGGGGCAGCCCCAGCATTTT. Translating it yields CAISEWGRGQPQHF.

This chain links TRBV5-6 with TRBJ2-3; D not resolved. V gave up 3 bases and J gave up 4 bases, with 12 bases separating them. The CDR3 spans 14 residues. Germline V CDR1 and CDR2: SGHDT, YYEEEE. CDR3 sequence reads: CASSSPSRADTQYF. Written as DNA, the CDR3 is TGTGCCAGCAGCTCGCCCTCCCGGGCAGATACGCAGTATTTT.

The V call is TRBV9, the J call TRBJ1-5; tentative D call: TRBD1 (5 bases). The ends were cut back, 4 bases at V and 6 bases at J, with 14 bases in the middle. CDR1 is SGDLS and CDR2 is YYNGEE in the germline V gene. The CDR3 consists of 14 residues. CDR3 in amino acids: CASSQWGPGQPQHF. CDR3 DNA sequence: TGTGCCAGCAGCCAATGGGGACCAGGTCAGCCCCAGCATTTT.

There are a few counts of this clone. The rearrangement uses TRBV6-1 and TRBJ2-7, with 8 bases identical to TRBD1. Germline V lookup: CDR1 MNHNS, CDR2 SASEGT. The CDR3 has 15 residues. V was clipped by 6 bases and J by 2 bases; unmatched bases: 9. CDR3 DNA sequence: TGTGCCAGCAGCTACGGACAGGGTCCCACCTACGAGCAGTACTTC. It encodes CASSYGQGPTYEQYF.

This clone was seen at least ten times. The chain links TRBV6-1 to TRBJ2-1; D uncertain. V lost 3 bases and J lost 9, with 9 bases in between. This CDR3 is 12 amino acids long. Germline CDR1 MNHNS, CDR2 SASEGT. The CDR3 sequence: CASSDPYSEQFF. The CDR3 DNA reads as TGTGCCAGCAGTGATCCGTACTCTGAGCAGTTCTTC.

The J gene is TRBJ1-6, the V gene TRBV14, with D possibly TRBD1 on 5 matching bases. Germline loops: CDR1 SGHDN, CDR2 FVKESK. The CDR3 runs 15 residues. V lost 3 bases to trimming and J lost 7 bases, with 13 bases between them. The DNA for the CDR3 is TGTGCCAGCAGCCATATGTCGGGGGACAATTCACCCCTCCACTTT. It codes for CASSHMSGDNSPLHF.

The table lists this clone with a few counts. V is TRBV4-1 and J is TRBJ1-2; TRBD1 matches at 7 bases. The junction had 7 bases not matched to a gene; V was cut back by 7 bases and J by 2 bases. This CDR3 is built from 14 residues. Germline V gives CDR1 MGHRA, CDR2 YSYEKL. CDR3 nucleotide sequence: TGCGCCAGCACCCCAAGGGGACAGAACTATGGCTACACCTTC. It specifies CASTPRGQNYGYTF.

This clone appeared a few times. The genes are TRBV29-1 and TRBJ2-2; D is unresolved. V gave up 7 bases and J gave up 5 bases, with 14 bases separating them. From germline, CDR1 is SQVTM and CDR2 ANQGSEA. This CDR3 is built from 13 residues. CDR3 amino acids: CSAIPTRTGELFF. The CDR3 nucleotides read TGCAGCGCCATCCCGACCCGGACCGGGGAGCTGTTTTTT.

The chain combines TRBV11-2 with TRBJ2-2; D uncertain. The CDR3 extends over 15 amino acids. Germline V lookup: CDR1 SGHAT, CDR2 FQNNGV. Between the trimmed V and J ends, which lost 6 bases and 3 bases, there was a span of 14 bases. CDR3 residues: CASRRTRWDTGELFF. DNA of the CDR3: TGTGCCAGCAGAAGGACCAGATGGGACACCGGGGAGCTGTTTTTT.

The J gene is TRBJ1-2, the V gene TRBV6-1; 8 bases are shared with TRBD1. Trimming took 6 bases from V and 6 from J; bases not matched to a gene: 6. The CDR3 loop spans 13 amino acids. CDR1 is MNHNS and CDR2 is SASEGT in the germline V gene. The DNA for the CDR3 is TGTGCCAGCAGGACGACAGGGGTTGATGGCTACACCTTC. This sequence encodes CASRTTGVDGYTF.

The rearrangement joins TRBV4-1 to TRBJ1-1, with a tentative D call TRBD1 (5 bases). Trimming shortened V by 0 bases and J by 1 base, and 6 bases separated the two germline ends. Germline CDR1 and CDR2: MGHRA and YSYEKL. This CDR3 comprises 14 residues. The CDR3 DNA reads as TGCGCCAGCAGCCAAGACACAGGGAACACTGAAGCTTTCTTT. Amino acids: CASSQDTGNTEAFF.

V is TRBV27 and J is TRBJ1-2; 7 nucleotides align to TRBD1. The CDR3 sequence is 15 residues long. The V gene's germline CDR1 is MNHEY and CDR2 SMNVEV (reference sequence). V was pared by 3 bases and J by 0 bases, with 4 bases of the junction left unmatched. CDR3 residues: CASSLKQGANYGYTF. DNA of the CDR3: TGTGCCAGCAGTTTGAAGCAGGGGGCTAACTATGGCTACACCTTC.

This clone occurred a few times. The chain employs TRBV6-5 and TRBJ1-6, with TRBD1 matching 7 bases. CDR1 and CDR2 from the germline V gene are MNHEY and SVGAGI. The junction had 3 bases not matched to a gene; V was cut back by 3 bases and J by 7 bases. CDR3 length: 14 amino acids. The CDR3 bases are TGTGCCAGCAGTTATGTGACAGGGAATTCACCCCTCCACTTT. This gives the protein CASSYVTGNSPLHF.

The genes are TRBV2 and TRBJ2-2; tentative D call: TRBD1 (6 bases). The CDR3 extends over 18 amino acids. Germline V gives CDR1 SNHLY, CDR2 FYNNEI. Trimming removed 2 bases from V and 0 bases from J, with 16 bases in between. The CDR3 region has the DNA TGTGCCAGCAGTGAACGGCAGGGGTACTCCGCGAACACCGGGGAGCTGTTTTTT. Translating it yields CASSERQGYSANTGELFF.

The rearrangement uses TRBV5-1 and TRBJ1-2; 7 bases agree with TRBD1. The trim removed 4 bases at V and 6 bases at J, leaving 9 bases unmatched. CDR3 length: 14 amino acids. Looked up from germline, CDR1 is SGHRS and CDR2 is YFSETQ. The CDR3 nucleotides are TGCGCCAGCAGCACGGACAGGCGATTGCATGGCTACACCTTC. Encoded protein: CASSTDRRLHGYTF.

In this sample, this clone turned up a few times. The gene calls are TRBV5-7 and TRBJ2-3; TRBD2 agrees at 9 bases. Being an ORF, TRBV5-7 has a function that is uncertain. The CDR3 totals 15 residues. After removal of 4 bases from V and 8 bases from J, the junction contained 11 bases not matched to a gene. The CDR3 reads CASSRRLAGCGTQYF. The CDR3 nucleotides are TGTGCCAGCAGCCGGAGGCTAGCGGGGTGTGGTACGCAGTATTTT.

The chain couples TRBV6-5 to TRBJ2-1, with D uncertain. The V gene's germline CDR1 is MNHEY and CDR2 SVGAGI. The germline V and J ends were trimmed by 6 bases and 6 bases, with 9 bases remaining between them. CDR3 length: 12 residues. The CDR3 DNA is TGTGCCAGCAGCCGGGTCCGCAATGAGCAGTTCTTC. It specifies CASSRVRNEQFF.

With respect to this clone: The sample carries other DNA sequences with the same CDR3. The V call is TRBV5-1, the J call TRBJ1-2; a possible D gene is TRBD1 (5 bases). Looked up from germline, CDR1 is SGHRS and CDR2 is YFSETQ. The CDR3 spans 14 residues. V was clipped by 0 bases and J by 1 base, with 7 bases between them. CDR3 amino acids: CASSLGQSNYGYTF. As DNA, the CDR3 is TGCGCCAGCAGCTTGGGACAGAGTAACTATGGCTACACCTTC.

The J gene is TRBJ2-7, the V gene TRBV6-1; D is unresolved. Germline V gene sequence: CDR1 MNHNS, CDR2 SASEGT. V lost 5 bases and J 7 bases, leaving 9 bases between the germline ends. The CDR3 consists of 11 residues. The CDR3 reads CASSPLREQYF. As DNA, the CDR3 is TGTGCCAGCAGTCCCCTCCGGGAGCAGTACTTC.

The V gene is TRBV11-2, the J gene TRBJ2-7; D not resolved. Germline V CDR1 and CDR2: SGHAT, FQNNGV. Trimming stripped 1 base from V and 3 bases from J, with 10 bases between. This CDR3 spans 14 amino acids. CDR3 DNA: TGTGCCAGCAGCTTAGTTGGCAGCTTCTACGAGCAGTACTTC. Residues: CASSLVGSFYEQYF.

The chain couples TRBV7-9 to TRBJ1-5; 12 positions agree with TRBD1. Losses at the gene ends were 8 bases for V and 0 bases for J; bases not matched to a gene: 11. The CDR3 is made up of 18 amino acids. Germline lookup yields CDR1 SEHNR and CDR2 FQNEAQ (reference sequence). CDR3 sequence: CASSIRDRGRYSNQPQHF. CDR3 sequence (DNA): TGTGCCAGCTCTATCCGGGACAGGGGGCGTTATAGCAATCAGCCCCAGCATTTT.

The V gene is TRBV14, the J gene TRBJ1-3; 8 bases agree with TRBD1. CDR1 SGHDN and CDR2 FVKESK come from the germline V gene. The junction had 6 bases not matched to a gene; V was cut back by 7 bases and J by 4 bases. The CDR3 extends over 14 amino acids. The CDR3 spells CASNRQGKGNTIYF. DNA for the CDR3: TGTGCCAGCAACAGACAGGGGAAGGGAAACACCATATATTTT.